This T cell receptor beta chain was documented in a study of T cell responses to AZD1222 COVID-19 vaccine. On this clone: Its specificity is unknown.

Study outcomes and limitations: AZD1222 recipients seropositive at baseline numbered only 6 or 7.

Using immunoSEQ multiplex PCR, the repertoire was profiled, and TCRdb retains in-frame clones only, with some absent. Seen here are about 200,000 clones, approximately 93% observed once, and the top ten hold around 1%. Germline CDR1 and CDR2: LNHDA and SQIVND (reference sequence). Trimming cost V 6 bases and J 0 bases; bases outside gene matches: 12. The CDR3 totals 17 residues. The clonotype originates from an adult who received the AZD1222 COVID-19 vaccine. This chain links TRBV19 with TRBJ1-2; 8 positions agree with TRBD1. Sequenced here: peripheral blood, sampled 28 days after the second AZD1222 dose. The CDR3 spells CASSRTGLVSSNYGYTF. CDR3 DNA: TGTGCCAGTAGCCGGACAGGGTTAGTTTCTTCTAACTATGGCTACACCTTC.